This T cell receptor (beta chain) was recovered during a study of T cell repertoires in cytomegalovirus infection (dated by TCRdb to the late 2010s). Some background on the complete study: The peptide stimulations were aimed at well-studied HLA-B-restricted epitopes as well as recently identified HLA-C-restricted CMV epitopes, whose presentation resists viral immunomodulation. The HLA type of each donor mattered for the analysis, because public TCR beta signatures pointed to carriage of CMV infection along with the matching HLA type. Summary of the overall study and its limitations: The ex vivo response was dominated by HLA-C-restricted CMV-specific TCR beta clonotypes, and the single most frequent clonotype in two of eight donors was supplied by these HLA-C-restricted clonotypes. Cumulative frequency of public TCR beta family members discriminated carriers of CMV infection plus the relevant HLA type in this cohort and an independent approximately 360-donor cohort.

The junction shows trimming of 4 bases on V and 5 bases on J, and the gene matches do not reach 5 bases of it. From a lookup of the germline V gene (reference sequence), CDR1 and CDR2 are PRHDT and FYEKMQ. CDR3 length: 15 amino acids, cysteine to phenylalanine. Only the CDR3 DNA is retained, 45 bases long and in frame from the first base. In this sample, this clonotype turned up many times. Its cognate antigen has yet to be identified. No clone much larger than this one lies a single base away; base qualities are absent. Interpreted using the paper, the treatment or condition label stands for: in vitro stimulation with specific CMV peptide epitopes to enrich CMV-specific T cells. Sequencing used an Illumina HiSeq 1500. The public reads were run again by TCRdb, first through fastp at Q25 and then through MiXCR, and only productive beta chains were kept. Each CDR3 protein appears once, grouped with its most common genes and DNA. Within this sample are fewer than 1,000,000 distinct CDR3 sequences, with 31% of them counted one time only. Jointly, the top ten make up 10% to 15% of the sample.

The TCR sequence derives from a human donor in good health (CMV status not recorded). Some clones in this sample may be carry-over from other donors' samples. Sequences were derived from cultured CD8+ T cells from PBMCs, sampled from culture after CMV antigen stimulation. The chain links TRBV13 with TRBJ2-5, with 12 central nucleotides matching TRBD1. The sequenced DNA: TGTGCCAGCAGCTCCCGGGACAGGGGGCTGGAGACCCAGTACTTC. Translation gives CASSSRDRGLETQYF.